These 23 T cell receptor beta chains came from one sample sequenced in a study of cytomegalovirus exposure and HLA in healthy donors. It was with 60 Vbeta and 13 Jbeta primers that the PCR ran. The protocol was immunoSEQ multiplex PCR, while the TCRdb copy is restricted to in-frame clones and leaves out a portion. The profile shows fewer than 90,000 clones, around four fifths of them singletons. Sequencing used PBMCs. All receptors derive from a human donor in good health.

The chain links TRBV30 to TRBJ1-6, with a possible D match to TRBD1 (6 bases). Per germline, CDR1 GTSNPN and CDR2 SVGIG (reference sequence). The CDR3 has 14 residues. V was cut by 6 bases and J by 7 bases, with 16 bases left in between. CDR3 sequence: CACRGGAENSPLHF. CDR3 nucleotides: TGTGCCTGCAGAGGGGGGGCGGAGAATTCACCCCTCCACTTT. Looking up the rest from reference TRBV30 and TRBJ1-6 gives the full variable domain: SQTIHQWPATLVQPVGSPLSLECTVEGTSNPNLYWYRQAAGRGLQLLFYSVGIGQISSEVPQNLSASRPQDRQFILSSKKLLLSDSGFYLCACRGGAENSPLHFGNGTRLTVT.

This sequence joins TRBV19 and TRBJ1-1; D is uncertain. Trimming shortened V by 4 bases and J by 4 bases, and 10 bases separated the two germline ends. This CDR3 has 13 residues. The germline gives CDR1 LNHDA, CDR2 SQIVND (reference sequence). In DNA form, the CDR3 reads TGTGCCAGTAGTAGACGGGTGGCCACTGAAGCTTTCTTT. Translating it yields CASSRRVATEAFF.

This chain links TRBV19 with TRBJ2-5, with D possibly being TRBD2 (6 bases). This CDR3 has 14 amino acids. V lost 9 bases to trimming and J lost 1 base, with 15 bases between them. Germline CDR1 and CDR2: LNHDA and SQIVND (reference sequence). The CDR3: CASSPQLAQETQYF. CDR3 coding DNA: TGTGCCAGCAGCCCTCAACTAGCCCAAGAGACCCAGTACTTC. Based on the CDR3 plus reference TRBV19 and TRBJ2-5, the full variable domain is DGGITQSPKYLFRKEGQNVTLSCEQNLNHDAMYWYRQDPGQGLRLIYYSQIVNDFQKGDIAEGYSVSREKKESFPLTVTSAQKNPTAFYLCASSPQLAQETQYFGPGTRLLVL.

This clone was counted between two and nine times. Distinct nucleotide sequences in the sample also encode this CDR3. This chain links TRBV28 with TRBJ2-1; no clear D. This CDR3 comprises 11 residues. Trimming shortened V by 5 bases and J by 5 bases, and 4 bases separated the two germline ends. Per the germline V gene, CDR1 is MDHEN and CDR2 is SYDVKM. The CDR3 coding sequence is TGTGCCAGCAGTGCGAACAATGAGCAGTTCTTC. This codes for CASSANNEQFF. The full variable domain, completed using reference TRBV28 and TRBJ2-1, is DVKVTQSSRYLVKRTGEKVFLECVQDMDHENMFWYRQDPGLGLRLIYFSYDVKMKEKGDIPEGYSVSREKKERFSLILESASTNQTSMYLCASSANNEQFFGPGTRLTVL.

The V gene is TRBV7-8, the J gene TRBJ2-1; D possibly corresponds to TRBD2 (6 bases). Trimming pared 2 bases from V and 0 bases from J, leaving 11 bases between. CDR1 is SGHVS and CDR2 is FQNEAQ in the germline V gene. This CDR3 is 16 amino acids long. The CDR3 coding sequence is TGTGCCAGCAGCTTACACGGGGAGGACTCCTACAATGAGCAGTTCTTC. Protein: CASSLHGEDSYNEQFF.

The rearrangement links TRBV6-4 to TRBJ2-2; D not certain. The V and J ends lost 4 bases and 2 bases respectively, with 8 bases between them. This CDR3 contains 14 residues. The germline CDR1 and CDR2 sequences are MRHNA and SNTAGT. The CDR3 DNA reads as TGTGCCAGCAGTGTCGGTTCCAACACCGGGGAGCTGTTTTTT. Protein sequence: CASSVGSNTGELFF.

CDR3 sequence reads: CASSRDRANSPLHF. The DNA for the CDR3 is TGCGCCAGCAGCCGTGACAGGGCCAATTCACCCCTCCACTTT. The chain couples TRBV5-1 to TRBJ1-6, with TRBD1 matching over 7 bases. This CDR3 spans 14 amino acids. V dropped 4 bases and J dropped 7; count of bases not matched to a gene: 5. CDR1 is SGHRS and CDR2 is YFSETQ in the germline V gene.

The CDR3 is CAWSVRDRVTEAFF. The CDR3 bases are TGTGCCTGGAGTGTACGTGACAGGGTCACTGAAGCTTTCTTT. The rearrangement joins TRBV30 to TRBJ1-1, with TRBD1 matching over 7 bases. V dropped 0 bases and J dropped 4; count of bases not matched to a gene: 5. Looked up from germline, CDR1 is GTSNPN and CDR2 is SVGIG (reference sequence). The CDR3 is 14 amino acids.

CDR3 residues: CASSFFSSGGYQETQYF. The CDR3 nucleotides are TGCGCCAGCAGCTTTTTTTCTAGCGGGGGGTACCAAGAGACCCAGTACTTC. The chain combines TRBV5-1 with TRBJ2-5, with 11 bases aligning to TRBD2. With V trimmed by 2 bases and J by 0 bases, 6 bases remained unmatched. The V gene's germline CDR1 is SGHRS and CDR2 YFSETQ. This CDR3 has 17 residues.

DNA of the CDR3: TGTGCCATGCAGGGCGGTGGGGCCAACGTCCTGACTTTC. Its translation is CAMQGGGANVLTF. The chain couples TRBV10-3 to TRBJ2-6, with a tentative D call TRBD1 (5 bases). The CDR3 runs to 13 residues. Trimming removed 9 bases from V and 3 bases from J, with 9 bases in between. Germline values: CDR1 ENHRY, CDR2 SYGVKD.

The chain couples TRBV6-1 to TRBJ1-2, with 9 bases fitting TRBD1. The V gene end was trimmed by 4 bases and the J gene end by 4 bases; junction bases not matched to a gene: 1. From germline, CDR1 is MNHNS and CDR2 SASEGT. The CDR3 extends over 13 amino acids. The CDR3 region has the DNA TGTGCCAGCAGTGCGGGACAGGGCTATGGCTACACCTTC. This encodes CASSAGQGYGYTF.

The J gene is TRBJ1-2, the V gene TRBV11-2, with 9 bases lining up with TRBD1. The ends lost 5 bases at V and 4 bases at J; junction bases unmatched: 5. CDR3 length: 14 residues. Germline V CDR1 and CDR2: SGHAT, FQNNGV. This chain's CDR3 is CASSPLTGGYGYTF. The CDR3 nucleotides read TGTGCCAGCAGCCCACTGACAGGGGGCTATGGCTACACCTTC. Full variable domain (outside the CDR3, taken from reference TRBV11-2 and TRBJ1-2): EAGVAQSPRYKIIEKRQSVAFWCNPISGHATLYWYQQILGQGPKLLIQFQNNGVVDDSQLPKDRFSAERLKGVDSTLKIQPAKLEDSAVYLCASSPLTGGYGYTFGSGTRLTVV.

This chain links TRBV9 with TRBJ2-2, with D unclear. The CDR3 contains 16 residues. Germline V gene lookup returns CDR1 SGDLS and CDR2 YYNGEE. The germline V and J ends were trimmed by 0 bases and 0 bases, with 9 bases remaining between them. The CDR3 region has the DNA TGTGCCAGCAGCGTAGAGTTGCGTGCGAACACCGGGGAGCTGTTTTTT. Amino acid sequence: CASSVELRANTGELFF.

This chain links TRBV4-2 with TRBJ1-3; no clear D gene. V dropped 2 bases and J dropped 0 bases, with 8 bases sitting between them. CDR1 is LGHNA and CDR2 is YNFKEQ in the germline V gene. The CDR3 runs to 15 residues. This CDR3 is CASSQLTSSGNTIYF. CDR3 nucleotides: TGTGCCAGCAGCCAACTCACAAGCTCTGGAAACACCATATATTTT.

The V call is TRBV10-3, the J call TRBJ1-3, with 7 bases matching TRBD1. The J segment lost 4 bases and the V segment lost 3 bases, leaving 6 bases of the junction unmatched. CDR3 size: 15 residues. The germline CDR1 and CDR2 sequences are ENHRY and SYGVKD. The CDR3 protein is CAISEEGAKGNTIYF. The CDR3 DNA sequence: TGTGCCATCAGTGAAGAGGGGGCGAAAGGAAACACCATATATTTT.

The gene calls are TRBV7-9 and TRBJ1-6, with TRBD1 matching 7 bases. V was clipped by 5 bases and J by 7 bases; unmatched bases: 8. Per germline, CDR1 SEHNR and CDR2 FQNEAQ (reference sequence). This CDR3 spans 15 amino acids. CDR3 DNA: TGTGCCAGCAGCATAACCGGGACAGACAATTCACCCCTCCACTTT. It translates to CASSITGTDNSPLHF.

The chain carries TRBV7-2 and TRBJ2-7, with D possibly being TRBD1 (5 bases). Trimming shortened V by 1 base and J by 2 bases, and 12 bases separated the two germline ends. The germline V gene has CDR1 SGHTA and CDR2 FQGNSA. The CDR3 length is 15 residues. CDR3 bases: TGTGCCAGCAGCTTAGGGGGCTCCACCGCCTACGAGCAGTACTTC. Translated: CASSLGGSTAYEQYF.

The CDR3 region has the DNA TGTGCCAGCAGCAAGAGGGCAGGAAACACAGATACGCAGTATTTT. Protein: CASSKRAGNTDTQYF. J is TRBJ2-3 and V is TRBV7-9, with D perhaps TRBD2 (5 bases). The ends were cut back, 5 bases at V and 2 bases at J, with 14 bases in the middle. Per germline, CDR1 SEHNR and CDR2 FQNEAQ (reference sequence). The CDR3 is made up of 15 amino acids.

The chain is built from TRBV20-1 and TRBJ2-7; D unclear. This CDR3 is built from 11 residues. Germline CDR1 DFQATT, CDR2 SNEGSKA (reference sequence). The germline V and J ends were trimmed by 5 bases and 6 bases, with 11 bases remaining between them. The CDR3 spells CSALDWPEQYF. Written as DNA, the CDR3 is TGCAGTGCTCTTGACTGGCCCGAGCAGTACTTC.

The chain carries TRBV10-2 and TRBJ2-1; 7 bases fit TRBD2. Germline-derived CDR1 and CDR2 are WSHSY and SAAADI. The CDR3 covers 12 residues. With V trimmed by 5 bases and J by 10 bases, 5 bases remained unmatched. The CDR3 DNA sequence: TGCGCCAGCAGTCGGGACTACCGAGAGCAGTTCTTC. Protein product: CASSRDYREQFF.

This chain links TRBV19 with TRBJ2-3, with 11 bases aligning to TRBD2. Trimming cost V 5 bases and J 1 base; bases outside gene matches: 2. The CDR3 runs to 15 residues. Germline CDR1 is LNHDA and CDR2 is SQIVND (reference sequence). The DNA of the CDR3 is TGTGCCAGTAGTGTGACTAGCGGGGGCACAGATACGCAGTATTTT. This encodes CASSVTSGGTDTQYF.

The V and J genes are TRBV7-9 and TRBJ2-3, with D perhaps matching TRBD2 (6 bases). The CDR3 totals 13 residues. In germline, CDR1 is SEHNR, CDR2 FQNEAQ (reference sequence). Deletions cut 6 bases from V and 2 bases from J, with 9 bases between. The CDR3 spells CASRGGTTDTQYF. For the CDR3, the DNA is TGTGCCAGCAGGGGGGGAACCACAGATACGCAGTATTTT.

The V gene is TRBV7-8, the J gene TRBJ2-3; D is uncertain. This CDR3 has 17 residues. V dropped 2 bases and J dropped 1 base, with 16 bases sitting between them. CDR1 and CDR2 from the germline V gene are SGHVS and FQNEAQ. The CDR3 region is CASSLPKLAVGTDTQYF. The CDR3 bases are TGTGCCAGCAGCTTACCTAAATTAGCAGTGGGCACAGATACGCAGTATTTT.